This T cell receptor beta chain was obtained from a study of blood T cell repertoires in COVID-19. Looking at the study overall: Acute and convalescent COVID-19 specimens originated in the United States, Italy and Spain.

The germline V gene has CDR1 SEHNR and CDR2 FQNEAQ (reference sequence). V dropped 3 bases and J dropped 5; count of bases not matched to a gene: 10. The CDR3 runs to 16 residues. Study processing details: From reference gene primer amplification, estimates of nucleated cell counts were derived. Only in-frame clones appear in the TCRdb table, and some are missing; sequencing was by immunoSEQ multiplex PCR. V and J calls and clone size follow that table, whereas D and trimming were derived from the DNA. The sample shows some 390,000 clones, around 87% of them seen only once. Patients in Seattle were enrolled during active infection, then followed longitudinally.

The clonotype originates from a woman aged 60-75 years with COVID-19, enrolled during active disease. The sample taken for sequencing was peripheral blood. This rearrangement joins TRBV7-9 to TRBJ2-1; 7 nucleotides line up with TRBD1. In DNA, the CDR3 is TGTGCCAGCAGCTTGAGAGGACGGGACAGAGACAATGAGCAGTTCTTC. This encodes CASSLRGRDRDNEQFF.